This record looks at one TCR beta chain sequence and its context. Antigen unknown. The entry originates in a study of shared clonotypes between healthy human individuals. Findings and limits, study-wide: When compared with the clonotypes that were shared by all four sorted-subset donors, the non-shared clonotypes turned out to have lower generation probabilities. Among the subsets, naive ones generally showed larger estimated richness than memory ones.

Authors' data handling: Filtering differed for immunoSEQ, which gave only junction sequences without quality scores. Clones were sequenced by immunoSEQ multiplex PCR, and TCRdb holds only the in-frame ones, with some missing. The V and J calls and the clone size are those of that table, but D and trimming were determined from the DNA. The sample carries around 940,000 clones, about three quarters recorded once. CDR3 size: 12 residues. The V gene lost 7 bases and the J gene lost 8 bases, with 15 bases spanning the gap. Per germline, CDR1 SGHTS and CDR2 YDEGEE. Sequences were obtained from memory CD4+ T cells sorted from blood. The sample's subset: CD45RA-negative fraction. The gene calls are TRBV5-8 and TRBJ1-2; D is unclear. This receptor was identified in a man younger than 35 in good health. As DNA, the CDR3 is TGTGCCAGCTCCCCTAGACTCGGCGGCTACACCTTC. This gives the protein CASSPRLGGYTF. The complete variable domain, with remaining parts taken from reference TRBV5-8 and TRBJ1-2, reads EAGVTQSPTHLIKTRGQQATLRCSPISGHTSVYWYQQALGLGLQFLLWYDEGEERNRGNFPPRFSGRQFPNYSSELNVNALELEDSALYLCASSPRLGGYTFGSGTRLTVV.